This T cell receptor (beta chain) was observed in a study of cytomegalovirus exposure and HLA in healthy donors. Method: immunoSEQ multiplex PCR; TCRdb's copy keeps in-frame clones and lacks some. This sample has fewer than 200,000 clones, with 70% to 90% found just once. Study conclusions and caveats: There were three CMV-associated chains whose specificity for CMV antigens was confirmed in vitro.

Separate from the approximately 600-subject first cohort was the roughly 130-subject validation cohort, to which the donors belonged. This CDR3 region has 10 residues. J lost 8 bases, V lost 11 bases, and 4 bases had no gene match. Germline V CDR1 and CDR2: SGHTA, FQGNSA. Comment on this clone: Its antigen is as yet unknown.

The TCR was taken from a woman younger than 35 in good health and CMV-seronegative. The sample was PBMCs. This chain uses TRBV7-2 with TRBJ1-2; 8 bases map to TRBD1. CDR3 nucleotide sequence: TGTGCCCTCTGGACAGGGGGCTACACCTTC. It is translated as CALWTGGYTF.